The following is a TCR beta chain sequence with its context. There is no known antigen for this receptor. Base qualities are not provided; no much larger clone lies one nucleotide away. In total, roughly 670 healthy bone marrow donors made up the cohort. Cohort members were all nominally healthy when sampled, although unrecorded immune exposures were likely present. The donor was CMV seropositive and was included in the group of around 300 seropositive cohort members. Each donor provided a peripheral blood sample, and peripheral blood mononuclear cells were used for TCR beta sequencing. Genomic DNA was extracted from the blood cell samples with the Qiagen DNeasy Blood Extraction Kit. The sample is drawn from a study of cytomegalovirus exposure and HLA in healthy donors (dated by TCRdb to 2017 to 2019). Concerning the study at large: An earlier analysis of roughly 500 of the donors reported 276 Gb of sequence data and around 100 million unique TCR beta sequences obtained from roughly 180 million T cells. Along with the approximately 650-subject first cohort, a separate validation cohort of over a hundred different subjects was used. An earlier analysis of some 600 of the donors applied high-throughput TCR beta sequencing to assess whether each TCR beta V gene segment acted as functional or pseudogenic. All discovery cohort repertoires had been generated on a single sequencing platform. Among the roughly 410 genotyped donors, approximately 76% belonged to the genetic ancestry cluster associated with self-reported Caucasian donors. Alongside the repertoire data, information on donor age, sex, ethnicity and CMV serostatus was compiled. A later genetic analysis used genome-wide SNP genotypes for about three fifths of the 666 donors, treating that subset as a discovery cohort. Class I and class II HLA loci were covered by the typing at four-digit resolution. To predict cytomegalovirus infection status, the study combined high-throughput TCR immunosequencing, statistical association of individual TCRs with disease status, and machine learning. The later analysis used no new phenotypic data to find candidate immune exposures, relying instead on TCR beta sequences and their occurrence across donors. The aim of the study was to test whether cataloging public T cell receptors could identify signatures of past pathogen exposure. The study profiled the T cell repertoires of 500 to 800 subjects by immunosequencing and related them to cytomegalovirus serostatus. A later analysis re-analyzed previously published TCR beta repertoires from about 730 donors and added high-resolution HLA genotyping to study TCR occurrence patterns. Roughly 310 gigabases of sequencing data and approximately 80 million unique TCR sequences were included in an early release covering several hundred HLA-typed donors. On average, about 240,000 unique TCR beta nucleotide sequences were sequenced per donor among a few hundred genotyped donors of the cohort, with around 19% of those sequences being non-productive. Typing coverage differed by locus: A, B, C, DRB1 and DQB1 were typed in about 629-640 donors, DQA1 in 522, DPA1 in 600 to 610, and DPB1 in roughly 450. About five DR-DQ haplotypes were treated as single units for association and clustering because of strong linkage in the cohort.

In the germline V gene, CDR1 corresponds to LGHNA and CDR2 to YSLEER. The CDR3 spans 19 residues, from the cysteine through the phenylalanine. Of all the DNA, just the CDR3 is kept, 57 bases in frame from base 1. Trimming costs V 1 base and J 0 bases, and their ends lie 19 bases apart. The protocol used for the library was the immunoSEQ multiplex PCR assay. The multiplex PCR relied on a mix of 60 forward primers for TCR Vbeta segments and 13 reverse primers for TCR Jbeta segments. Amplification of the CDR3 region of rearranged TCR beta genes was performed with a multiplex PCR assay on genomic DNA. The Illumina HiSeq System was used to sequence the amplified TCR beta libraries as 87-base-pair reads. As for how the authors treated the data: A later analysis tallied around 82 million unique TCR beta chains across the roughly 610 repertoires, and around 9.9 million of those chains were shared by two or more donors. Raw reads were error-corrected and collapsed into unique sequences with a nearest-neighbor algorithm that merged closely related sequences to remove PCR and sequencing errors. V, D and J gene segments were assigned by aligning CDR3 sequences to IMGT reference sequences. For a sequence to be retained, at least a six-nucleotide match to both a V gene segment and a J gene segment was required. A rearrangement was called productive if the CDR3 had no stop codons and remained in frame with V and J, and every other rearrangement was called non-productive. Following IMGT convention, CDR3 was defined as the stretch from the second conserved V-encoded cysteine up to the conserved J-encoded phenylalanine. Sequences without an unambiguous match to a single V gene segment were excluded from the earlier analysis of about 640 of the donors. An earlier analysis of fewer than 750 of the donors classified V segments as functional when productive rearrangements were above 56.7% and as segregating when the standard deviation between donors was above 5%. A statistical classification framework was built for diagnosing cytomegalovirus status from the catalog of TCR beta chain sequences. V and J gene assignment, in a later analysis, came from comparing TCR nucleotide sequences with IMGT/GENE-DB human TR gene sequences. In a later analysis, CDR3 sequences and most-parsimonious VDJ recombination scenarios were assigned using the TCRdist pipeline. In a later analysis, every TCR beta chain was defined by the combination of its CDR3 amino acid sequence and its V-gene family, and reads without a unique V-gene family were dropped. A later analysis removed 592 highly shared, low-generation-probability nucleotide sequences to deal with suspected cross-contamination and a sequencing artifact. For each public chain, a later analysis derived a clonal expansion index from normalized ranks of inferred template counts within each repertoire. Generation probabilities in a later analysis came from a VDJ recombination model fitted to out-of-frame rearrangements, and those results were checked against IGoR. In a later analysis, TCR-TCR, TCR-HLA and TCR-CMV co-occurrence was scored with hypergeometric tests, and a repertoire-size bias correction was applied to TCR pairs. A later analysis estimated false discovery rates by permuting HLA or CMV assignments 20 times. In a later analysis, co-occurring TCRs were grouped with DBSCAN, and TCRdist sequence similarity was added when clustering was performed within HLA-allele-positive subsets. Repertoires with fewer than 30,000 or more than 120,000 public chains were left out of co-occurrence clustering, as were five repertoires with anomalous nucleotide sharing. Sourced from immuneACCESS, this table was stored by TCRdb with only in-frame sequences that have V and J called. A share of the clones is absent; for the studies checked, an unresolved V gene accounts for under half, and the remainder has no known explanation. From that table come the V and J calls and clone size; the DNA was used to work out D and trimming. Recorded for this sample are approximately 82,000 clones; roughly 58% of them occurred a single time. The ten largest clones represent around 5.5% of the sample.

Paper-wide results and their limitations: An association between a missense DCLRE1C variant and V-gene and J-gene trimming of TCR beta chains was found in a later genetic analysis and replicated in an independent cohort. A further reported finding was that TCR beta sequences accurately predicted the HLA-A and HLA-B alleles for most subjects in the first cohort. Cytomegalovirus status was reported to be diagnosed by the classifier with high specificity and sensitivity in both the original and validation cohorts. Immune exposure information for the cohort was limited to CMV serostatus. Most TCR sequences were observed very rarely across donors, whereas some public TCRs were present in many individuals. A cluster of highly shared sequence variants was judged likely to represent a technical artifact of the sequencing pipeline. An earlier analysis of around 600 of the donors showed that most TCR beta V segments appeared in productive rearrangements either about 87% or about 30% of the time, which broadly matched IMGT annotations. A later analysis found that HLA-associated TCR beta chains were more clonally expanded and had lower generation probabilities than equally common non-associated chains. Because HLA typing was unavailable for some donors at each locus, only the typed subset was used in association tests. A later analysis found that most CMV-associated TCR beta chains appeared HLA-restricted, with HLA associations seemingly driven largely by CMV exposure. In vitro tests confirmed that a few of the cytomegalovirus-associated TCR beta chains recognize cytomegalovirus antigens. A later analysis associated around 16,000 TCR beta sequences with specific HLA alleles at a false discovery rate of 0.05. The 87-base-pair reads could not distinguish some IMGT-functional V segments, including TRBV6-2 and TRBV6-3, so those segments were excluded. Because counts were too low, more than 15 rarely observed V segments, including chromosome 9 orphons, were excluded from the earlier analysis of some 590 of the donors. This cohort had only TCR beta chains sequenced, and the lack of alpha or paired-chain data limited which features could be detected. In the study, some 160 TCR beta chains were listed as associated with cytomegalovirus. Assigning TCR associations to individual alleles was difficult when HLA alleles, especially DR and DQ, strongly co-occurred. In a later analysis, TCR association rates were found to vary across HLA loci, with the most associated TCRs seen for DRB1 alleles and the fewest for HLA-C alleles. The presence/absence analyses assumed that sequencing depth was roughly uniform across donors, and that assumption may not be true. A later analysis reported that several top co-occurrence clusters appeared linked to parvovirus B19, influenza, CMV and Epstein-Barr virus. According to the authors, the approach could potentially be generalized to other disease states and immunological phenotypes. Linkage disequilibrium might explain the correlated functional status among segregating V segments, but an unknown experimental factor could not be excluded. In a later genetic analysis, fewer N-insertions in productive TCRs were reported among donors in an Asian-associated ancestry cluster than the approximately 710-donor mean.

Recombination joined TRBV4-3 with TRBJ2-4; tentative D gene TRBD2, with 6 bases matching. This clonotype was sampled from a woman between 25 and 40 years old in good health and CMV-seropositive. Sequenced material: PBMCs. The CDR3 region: CASSQAAGWGTPAKNIQYF. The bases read TGCGCCAGCAGCCAAGCGGCGGGGTGGGGAACCCCAGCCAAAAACATTCAGTACTTC.